The T cell receptor (beta chain) described here comes from a study of response to subunit inactivated influenza vaccine. Whole-study results and caveats: Seasonal influenza vaccination, on each occasion, was suggested by the authors to recruit few new T cells.

TCRdb re-analysed the RT-PCR reads in MiXCR, keeping a single row per CDR3 protein. This table holds about 700,000 distinct CDR3 sequences, approximately 15% found once. The CDR3 contains 14 residues. Trimming took 1 base from V and 1 from J, leaving 7 bases between them. Germline CDR1 reads LGHDT; CDR2 reads YNNKEL (reference sequence). A remark on this clonotype: Its specificity is not known.

The origin of this receptor is a man between 50 and 59 years old who received an inactivated influenza vaccine. The chain employs TRBV3-1 and TRBJ1-1; D gene unclear. Specimen: PBMCs from blood, collected 14 to 15 days before vaccination. The CDR3 loop reads CASSQGSANTEAFF. DNA of the CDR3: TGTGCCAGCAGCCAAGGGTCGGCGAACACTGAAGCTTTCTTT.